This TCR beta chain emerged from a study of blood T cell repertoires in COVID-19. The CDR3 totals 14 residues. Germline V gene sequence: CDR1 SGDLS, CDR2 YYNGEE. V was shortened by 3 bases and J by 5 bases, with 14 bases between the two germline ends. Produced via immunoSEQ multiplex PCR; TCRdb's table is partial and in-frame only. The repertoire includes 25,000 to 30,000 clones, approximately 80% of them detected once, and around 43% sits in the top ten. Sequencing input: peripheral blood. The sequence derives from a woman aged 70-85 years with acute or convalescent COVID-19. The V and J genes are TRBV9 and TRBJ2-5, with D tentatively TRBD2 (5 bases). The CDR3 region has the DNA TGTGCCAGCAGCGCCGGAGGATGGAGGGAGACCCAGTACTTC. Translating it yields CASSAGGWRETQYF. The full variable domain, with the rest looked up from reference TRBV9 and TRBJ2-5, is DSGVTQTPKHLITATGQRVTLRCSPRSGDLSVYWYQQSLDQGLQFLIQYYNGEERAKGNILERFSAQQFPDLHSELNLSSLELGDSALYFCASSAGGWRETQYFGPGTRLLVL.